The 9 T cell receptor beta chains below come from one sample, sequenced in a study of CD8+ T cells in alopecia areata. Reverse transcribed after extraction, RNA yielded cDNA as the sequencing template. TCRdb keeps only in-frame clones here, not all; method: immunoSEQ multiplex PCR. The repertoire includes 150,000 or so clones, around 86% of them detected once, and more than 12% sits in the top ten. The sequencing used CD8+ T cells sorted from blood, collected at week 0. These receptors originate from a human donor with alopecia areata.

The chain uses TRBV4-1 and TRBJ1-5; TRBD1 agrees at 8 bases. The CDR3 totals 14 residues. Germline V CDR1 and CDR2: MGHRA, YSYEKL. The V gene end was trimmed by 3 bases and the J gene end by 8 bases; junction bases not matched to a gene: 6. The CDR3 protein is CASSHGQGSEPQHF. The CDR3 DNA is TGCGCCAGCAGCCACGGACAGGGTAGCGAGCCCCAGCATTTT.

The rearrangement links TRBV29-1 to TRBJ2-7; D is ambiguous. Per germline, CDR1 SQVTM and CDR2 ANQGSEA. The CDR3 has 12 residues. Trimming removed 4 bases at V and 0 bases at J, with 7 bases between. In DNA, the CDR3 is TGCAGCGTTGGAGAAGACTCCTACGAGCAGTACTTC. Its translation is CSVGEDSYEQYF.

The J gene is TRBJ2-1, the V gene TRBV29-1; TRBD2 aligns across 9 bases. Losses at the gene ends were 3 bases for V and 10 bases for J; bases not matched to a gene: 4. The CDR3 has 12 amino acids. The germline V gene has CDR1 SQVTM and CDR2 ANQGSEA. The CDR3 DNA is TGCAGCGTTGAGTTCCTAGCGGGGGAGCAGTTCTTC. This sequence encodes CSVEFLAGEQFF.

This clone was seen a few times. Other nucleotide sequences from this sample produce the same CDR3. CDR3 protein: CASSVGDSDYEQYF. The CDR3 coding sequence is TGTGCCAGCAGCGTAGGGGACAGTGACTACGAGCAGTACTTC. The chain employs TRBV9 and TRBJ2-7; 7 nucleotides line up with TRBD1. V lost 0 bases to trimming and J lost 3 bases; unmatched junction nucleotides: 3. Per germline, CDR1 SGDLS and CDR2 YYNGEE. The CDR3 covers 14 residues.

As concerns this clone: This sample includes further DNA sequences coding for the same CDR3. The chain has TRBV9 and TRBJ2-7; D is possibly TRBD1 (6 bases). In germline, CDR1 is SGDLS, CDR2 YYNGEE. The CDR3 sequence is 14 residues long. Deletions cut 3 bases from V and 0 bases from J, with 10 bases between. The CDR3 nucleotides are TGTGCCAGCAGCGAGGACAGTAGCTCCTACGAGCAGTACTTC. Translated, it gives CASSEDSSSYEQYF.

CDR3 sequence (DNA): TGTGCCTGGAATGAGGGGGCCATGAACACTGAAGCTTTCTTT. Protein sequence: CAWNEGAMNTEAFF. The rearrangement joins TRBV30 to TRBJ1-1; 7 nucleotides match TRBD1. The germline CDR1 and CDR2 sequences are GTSNPN and SVGIG (reference sequence). The V segment lost 4 bases and the J segment 0 bases; nucleotides outside the gene matches: 5. The length of the CDR3 is 14 residues.

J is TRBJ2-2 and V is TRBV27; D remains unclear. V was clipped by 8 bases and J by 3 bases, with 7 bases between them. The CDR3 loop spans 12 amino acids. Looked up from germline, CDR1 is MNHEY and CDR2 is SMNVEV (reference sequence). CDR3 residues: CASGFHTGELFF. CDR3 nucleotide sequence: TGTGCCAGCGGATTTCACACCGGGGAGCTGTTTTTT.

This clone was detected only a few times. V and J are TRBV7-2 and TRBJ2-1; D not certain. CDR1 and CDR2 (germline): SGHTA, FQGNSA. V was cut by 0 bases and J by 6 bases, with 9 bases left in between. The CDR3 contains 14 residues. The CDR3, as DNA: TGTGCCAGCAGCTTAGCCCTAGAGCTCAATGAGCAGTTCTTC. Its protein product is CASSLALELNEQFF.

In DNA form, the CDR3 reads TGCAGCGTTGGACAGTCTTCCTACGAGCAGTACTTC. Amino acid sequence: CSVGQSSYEQYF. The V gene is TRBV29-1, the J gene TRBJ2-7, with D tentatively TRBD1 (5 bases). The V end was cut by 4 bases, the J end by 1 base, with 8 bases between. The CDR3 totals 12 residues. Germline loops: CDR1 SQVTM, CDR2 ANQGSEA.